One sample yielded the 7 T cell receptor beta chains listed below, sequenced in a study of blood T cell repertoires in COVID-19. TCRdb's table, derived via immunoSEQ multiplex PCR, lists solely in-frame clones and lacks some. The sample consists of 90,000 or so clones, more than 70% of them appearing once. The sample was peripheral blood. The origin of the receptors is a man aged 60 to 69 with acute or convalescent COVID-19.

This clone has a single count. The chain recombines TRBV18 with TRBJ1-4, with TRBD1 identical over 9 bases. This CDR3 comprises 15 residues. The ends lost 4 bases at V and 3 bases at J; junction bases unmatched: 3. Germline V CDR1 and CDR2: KGHSH, LQKENI. CDR3 DNA sequence: TGTGCCAGCTCACGACAGGGGGACCCTAATGAAAAACTGTTTTTT. Residues: CASSRQGDPNEKLFF.

V usage is TRBV29-1 and J usage is TRBJ2-7; 9 nucleotides agree with TRBD1. V shed 4 bases, J shed 6 bases, and the junction held 7 bases outside the gene matches. This CDR3 comprises 13 residues. Per the germline V gene, CDR1 is SQVTM and CDR2 is ANQGSEA. The DNA for the CDR3 is TGCAGCGTTGCCCCGGACAGGGGTCGCGAGCAGTACTTC. Its protein is CSVAPDRGREQYF.

This sequence joins TRBV14 and TRBJ2-7, with TRBD2 matching over 16 bases. This CDR3 comprises 19 residues. Germline V gene lookup returns CDR1 SGHDN and CDR2 FVKESK. With V trimmed by 1 base and J by 4 bases, 10 bases remained unmatched. The CDR3 protein is CASSQVRPGTSGRVYEQYF. CDR3 DNA: TGTGCCAGCAGCCAAGTCCGCCCCGGGACTAGCGGGAGGGTGTACGAGCAGTACTTC.

The chain employs TRBV30 and TRBJ2-3; TRBD2 agrees at 9 bases. V shed 3 bases, J shed 0 bases, and the junction held 7 bases outside the gene matches. CDR1 is GTSNPN, CDR2 SVGIG, per germline (reference sequence). CDR3 length equals 16 residues. The CDR3 DNA reads as TGTGCCTGGAGCGAGAAACTAGCGGGTAGCACAGATACGCAGTATTTT. Amino acid sequence: CAWSEKLAGSTDTQYF.

The rearrangement uses TRBV19 and TRBJ2-5, with 7 bases identical to TRBD1. Germline lookup yields CDR1 LNHDA and CDR2 SQIVND (reference sequence). V trimming: 6 bases; J trimming: 5 bases; junction bases outside the gene matches: 12. This CDR3 is 15 amino acids long. The CDR3 DNA reads as TGTGCCAGTAGGCCTAGAGGACAGGTCGGGGAGACCCAGTACTTC. This gives the protein CASRPRGQVGETQYF.

The chain carries TRBV6-5 and TRBJ1-3; D gene unclear. The CDR3 runs to 11 residues. Per the germline V gene, CDR1 is MNHEY and CDR2 is SVGAGI. Trimming removed 6 bases from V and 6 bases from J, with 6 bases in between. In nucleotides, the CDR3 is TGTGCCAGCAGCGTAGTAAACACCATATATTTT. This translates into CASSVVNTIYF.

The chain employs TRBV11-2 and TRBJ2-2; 8 bases agree with TRBD1. The CDR3 consists of 14 residues. Losses at the gene ends were 5 bases for V and 5 bases for J; bases not matched to a gene: 4. CDR1 SGHAT and CDR2 FQNNGV come from the germline V gene. The CDR3 protein is CASSVDRATGELFF. For the CDR3, the DNA is TGTGCCAGCAGCGTGGACAGGGCTACCGGGGAGCTGTTTTTT.